This TCR beta chain is from a study of blood T cell repertoires in COVID-19. As for the study in general: Italy, Spain and the United States were the sources of the convalescent and acute COVID-19 samples.

Some clones are missing from TCRdb's copy, which holds only in-frame ones; the method was immunoSEQ multiplex PCR. The data contain roughly 200,000 clones, 85% to 90% of them singletons. This TCR came from a man older than 75 with acute or convalescent COVID-19. The specimen was peripheral blood.

The CDR3 nucleotides read TGTGCCAGTAGCCCTGAGAGACAGGGAAAAGCTTTCTTT. It codes for CASSPERQGKAFF. The rearrangement joins TRBV19 to TRBJ1-1; 7 bases are a match to TRBD1. Germline values: CDR1 LNHDA, CDR2 SQIVND (reference sequence). This CDR3 comprises 13 residues. J gave up 9 bases and V 6 bases, and 10 bases lay outside the gene matches.